In its sample, the clone carrying this T cell receptor (beta chain) was seen a few times. The target antigen is unknown. The data are from a study of T-cell memory formation after mild COVID-19. Looking at the study overall: Clusters were largely donor specific. Study outcomes and limitations: Pre-infection memory held some responding clones, suggesting pre-existing cross-reactive T cells responded. What remained unconfirmed was the SARS-CoV-2 specificity of second-wave clones peaking on day 37.

It was 5'RACE with constant-segment primers that produced the TCR alpha and TCR beta cDNA libraries, which carried sample barcodes and UMIs. TCRdb re-called the 5' RACE reads through MiXCR, storing one row per CDR3 protein. The repertoire holds about 340,000 distinct CDR3 sequences, with approximately 15% as singletons. The receptor was isolated from a man between 18 and 29 years old who had mild COVID-19 (a few samples of this study predate the infection). Cell type and time point are not known. The sequencing input was PBMCs or a T cell subset sorted from them (not recorded which).

The CDR3 sequence: CASSLARGIYEQYF. The CDR3 DNA sequence: TGTGCCAGCAGCTTAGCGCGGGGGATCTACGAGCAGTACTTC. The chain carries TRBV11-2 and TRBJ2-7; 7 nucleotides align to TRBD2. Germline values: CDR1 SGHAT, CDR2 FQNNGV. The CDR3 sequence is 14 residues long. Unmatched junction bases numbered 3, after V lost 1 base and J lost 3 bases.